The 15 T cell receptor beta chains below all came from one sample that was sequenced in a study of long-term antiretroviral therapy in people with HIV. immunoSEQ v3.0 was run at survey level. The data were produced by immunoSEQ multiplex PCR, yet TCRdb's version contains in-frame clones alone and is incomplete. This repertoire shows some 40,000 clones, about 94% found once; its top ten account for less than 2.5%. Sequencing was performed on unsorted PBMCs, taken 9.2 years after starting antiretroviral therapy. Receptors originate from a man aged 30 to 39 with HIV.

V and J are TRBV5-1 and TRBJ1-2; TRBD1 matches 9 bases. The V segment lost 4 bases and the J segment 6 bases; nucleotides outside the gene matches: 7. CDR3 length: 14 residues. Germline-derived CDR1 and CDR2 are SGHRS and YFSETQ. The DNA of the CDR3 is TGCGCCAGCAGCGTTCCGGGACAGGGAGATGGCTACACCTTC. Translating gives CASSVPGQGDGYTF.

J is TRBJ2-2 and V is TRBV10-3; the match to TRBD1 covers 12 bases. With V trimmed by 7 bases and J by 7 bases, 7 bases remained unmatched. Germline CDR1 and CDR2: ENHRY and SYGVKD. The CDR3 spans 15 residues. The CDR3 DNA is TGTGCCATCACCGCCGGGACAGGGGGCTACGGGGAGCTGTTTTTT. This sequence encodes CAITAGTGGYGELFF.

The chain recombines TRBV4-1 with TRBJ1-2, with 7 bases matching TRBD1. This CDR3 spans 15 amino acids. V gave up 1 base and J gave up 4 bases; unmatched junction bases: 6. The germline V gene has CDR1 MGHRA and CDR2 YSYEKL. CDR3: CASSQGEGQSYGYTF. The CDR3 region has the DNA TGCGCCAGCAGCCAAGGAGAGGGACAGAGCTATGGCTACACCTTC.

This rearrangement joins TRBV2 to TRBJ2-7; 10 bases fit TRBD1. The CDR3 length is 17 residues. Germline assignment: CDR1 SNHLY and CDR2 FYNNEI. V shed 3 bases and J 0 bases; nucleotides not matched to a gene: 8. CDR3: CASSEDRGFYTSYEQYF. The CDR3, as DNA: TGTGCCAGCAGTGAGGACAGGGGGTTCTATACCTCCTACGAGCAGTACTTC.

This clone was counted between two and nine times. This chain uses TRBV6-1 with TRBJ1-6, with no clear D. Deletions cut 10 bases from V and 4 bases from J, with 14 bases between. Germline V gene data show CDR1 as MNHNS and CDR2 as SASEGT. The CDR3 sequence is 14 residues long. CDR3 sequence (DNA): TGTGCCACCGGGAGCGGACCTTATAATTCACCCCTCCACTTT. This gives the protein CATGSGPYNSPLHF.

The chain links TRBV2 to TRBJ2-7; no firm D call. V was clipped by 2 bases and J by 0 bases, with 8 bases between them. This CDR3 has 14 residues. Per the germline V gene, CDR1 is SNHLY and CDR2 is FYNNEI. For the CDR3, the DNA is TGTGCCAGCAGTGAACGAGAAAGCTCCTACGAGCAGTACGTC. This translates into CASSERESSYEQYV.

This sequence joins TRBV5-3 and TRBJ1-1, with 12 bases lining up with TRBD1. TRBV5-3 is marked as an open reading frame, function uncertain. The V segment lost 1 base and the J segment 5 bases; nucleotides outside the gene matches: 9. The CDR3 has 17 residues. The CDR3 here is CARSLSGQGARVTEAFF. The DNA of the CDR3 is TGTGCCAGAAGCTTGTCGGGACAGGGGGCGAGAGTTACTGAAGCTTTCTTT.

The chain recombines TRBV30 with TRBJ2-2; D is ambiguous. The CDR3 is 14 amino acids. V lost 3 bases and J 6 bases, leaving 14 bases between the germline ends. Germline CDR1 is GTSNPN and CDR2 is SVGIG (reference sequence). CDR3 region: CAWRYGPSSGELFF. The CDR3 nucleotides read TGTGCCTGGAGATACGGTCCCTCTTCCGGGGAGCTGTTTTTT.

The chain recombines TRBV4-2 with TRBJ1-4; 7 bases map to TRBD1. The V and J ends lost 2 bases and 4 bases, in that order; junction bases with no gene match: 4. The CDR3 runs 15 residues. Germline loops: CDR1 LGHNA, CDR2 YNFKEQ. CDR3 bases: TGTGCCAGCAGCCAAAAGGGGGCGGGTAATGAAAAACTGTTTTTT. This encodes CASSQKGAGNEKLFF.

This sequence joins TRBV7-8 and TRBJ1-1, with 11 bases lining up with TRBD1. J gave up 4 bases and V 6 bases, and 7 bases lay outside the gene matches. The CDR3 is 15 residues long. Germline V gene sequence: CDR1 SGHVS, CDR2 FQNEAQ. The CDR3 region is CASRGQGGWSTEAFF. CDR3 in DNA: TGTGCCAGCAGGGGACAGGGGGGATGGAGCACTGAAGCTTTCTTT.

CDR3 sequence (DNA): TGCGCCAGCAGCTTCGGGGACTACACCGGGGAGCTGTTTTTT. As protein: CASSFGDYTGELFF. The chain is built from TRBV5-1 and TRBJ2-2, with a weak D call TRBD2 (6 bases). Looked up from germline, CDR1 is SGHRS and CDR2 is YFSETQ. V gave up 2 bases and J gave up 3 bases, with 8 bases separating them. This CDR3 has 14 residues.

The chain joins TRBV5-4 to TRBJ2-3; D unresolved. Germline assignment: CDR1 SGHNT and CDR2 YYREEE (reference sequence). CDR3 size: 12 residues. V lost 4 bases, J lost 6 bases, and 9 bases lay in between. For the CDR3, the DNA is TGTGCCAGCAGCGTCCACTTGGATACGCAGTATTTT. Translating it yields CASSVHLDTQYF.

The J gene is TRBJ2-3, the V gene TRBV6-5; D remains unclear. The ends were cut back, 2 bases at V and 0 bases at J, with 6 bases in the middle. The CDR3 has 14 amino acids. Germline V gives CDR1 MNHEY, CDR2 SVGAGI. The CDR3 sequence: CASSYLTSTDTQYF. The CDR3 region has the DNA TGTGCCAGCAGTTACCTGACTAGCACAGATACGCAGTATTTT.

The chain is built from TRBV10-2 and TRBJ2-5; perhaps TRBD2 as D (5 bases). Germline assignment: CDR1 WSHSY and CDR2 SAAADI. This CDR3 has 11 amino acids. Trimming removed 11 bases from V and 5 bases from J, with 12 bases in between. CDR3 nucleotides: TGCGCCTGCGGCACGGGGGAGACCCAGTACTTC. Translation: CACGTGETQYF.

This chain uses TRBV10-3 with TRBJ2-3; no clear D. The germline CDR1 and CDR2 sequences are ENHRY and SYGVKD. The CDR3 is 13 amino acids. Trimming took 2 bases from V and 4 from J, leaving 7 bases between them. The CDR3 DNA reads as TGTGCCATCAGTGAGGGTAGTCCAGATACGCAGTATTTT. Protein: CAISEGSPDTQYF.